These 15 T cell receptor beta chains were sequenced from one sample in a study of T cell responses to AZD1222 COVID-19 vaccine (dated by TCRdb to about 2021). The library came from the immunoSEQ multiplex PCR assay. Here the immuneACCESS table is served through TCRdb, limited to in-frame sequences with V and J called. Missing clones are a known gap in these copies; in checked studies unresolved V genes cover under half, and the rest lacks a known reason. The sample table lists approximately 170,000 clones, about 92% of them with a count of one. The ten largest clones take up 3.9% of the sample. What the time point label conveys for this sample: baseline before first vaccination. The sequencing used peripheral blood, collected on day 0 of AZD1222 vaccination. The origin of the receptors is an adult in good health.

V is TRBV19 and J is TRBJ1-5, with 7 bases lining up with TRBD1. This CDR3 is built from 18 residues. V lost 3 bases to trimming and J lost 5 bases; unmatched junction nucleotides: 16. Germline V gene lookup returns CDR1 LNHDA and CDR2 SQIVND (reference sequence). As DNA, the CDR3 is TGTGCCAGTAGTATGAGGGGACAGCCATACACTCAGGATCAGCCCCAGCATTTT. Encoded protein: CASSMRGQPYTQDQPQHF.

The chain has TRBV5-1 and TRBJ2-3; 7 bases are shared with TRBD2. V was clipped by 0 bases and J by 0 bases; unmatched bases: 1. The CDR3 has 15 amino acids. CDR1 is SGHRS and CDR2 is YFSETQ in the germline V gene. The CDR3 sequence is CASSLVAGSTDTQYF. CDR3 sequence (DNA): TGCGCCAGCAGCTTGGTAGCGGGTAGCACAGATACGCAGTATTTT.

The gene calls are TRBV18 and TRBJ1-1, with TRBD1 identical over 8 bases. This CDR3 is built from 15 residues. The J segment lost 1 base and the V segment lost 3 bases, leaving 4 bases of the junction unmatched. The germline V gene has CDR1 KGHSH and CDR2 LQKENI. CDR3 bases: TGTGCCAGCTCACCGGGTGGGACAGGGAACACTGAAGCTTTCTTT. It is translated as CASSPGGTGNTEAFF.

The DNA for the CDR3 is TGTGCCAGCAGCCCATGGGGGGTCACTGAAGCTTTCTTT. Protein sequence: CASSPWGVTEAFF. The chain joins TRBV11-2 to TRBJ1-1; D might be TRBD1 (5 bases). Germline V gene sequence: CDR1 SGHAT, CDR2 FQNNGV. Between the trimmed V and J ends, which lost 5 bases and 4 bases, there was a span of 11 bases. This CDR3 has 13 amino acids.

This chain uses TRBV10-3 with TRBJ1-6; D not resolved. CDR1 ENHRY and CDR2 SYGVKD come from the germline V gene. V was clipped by 0 bases and J by 6 bases, with 9 bases between them. The CDR3 is 15 amino acids. CDR3 sequence reads: CAISESGPGNSPLHF. The CDR3 region has the DNA TGTGCCATCAGTGAGTCGGGCCCGGGTAATTCACCCCTCCACTTT.

V is TRBV2 and J is TRBJ1-1; 7 nucleotides agree with TRBD1. The V gene end was trimmed by 5 bases and the J gene end by 5 bases; junction bases not matched to a gene: 5. This CDR3 region has 13 residues. Germline V gene data show CDR1 as SNHLY and CDR2 as FYNNEI. The CDR3 here is CASSPQGVTEAFF. Written as DNA, the CDR3 is TGTGCCAGCAGTCCCCAGGGGGTTACTGAAGCTTTCTTT.

The V and J genes are TRBV5-1 and TRBJ2-2; D is perhaps TRBD1 (6 bases). The CDR3 runs 13 residues. With 4 bases removed from V and 6 bases from J, the gap between germline ends came to 10 bases. Germline V gene data show CDR1 as SGHRS and CDR2 as YFSETQ. This CDR3 reads CASSQQGPGELFF. The CDR3 DNA sequence: TGCGCCAGCAGCCAACAGGGACCCGGGGAGCTGTTTTTT.

CDR3 amino acids: CSVRGLNQETQYF. Here the CDR3 DNA reads TGCAGCGTTCGGGGACTAAACCAAGAGACCCAGTACTTC. The rearrangement joins TRBV29-1 to TRBJ2-5; 7 bases map to TRBD2. This CDR3 is 13 amino acids long. CDR1 is SQVTM, CDR2 ANQGSEA, per germline. J was trimmed by 0 bases and V by 5 bases; bases with no gene match: 3.

The rearrangement joins TRBV6-5 to TRBJ1-1; tentative D call: TRBD1 (5 bases). The V gene lost 8 bases and the J gene lost 4 bases, with 17 bases spanning the gap. The germline CDR1 and CDR2 sequences are MNHEY and SVGAGI. This CDR3 spans 14 amino acids. CDR3 protein: CASGGEERVTEAFF. The DNA of the CDR3 is TGTGCCAGCGGGGGGGAGGAGCGGGTCACTGAAGCTTTCTTT.

This clone was seen only once. This chain links TRBV6-5 with TRBJ1-1; the D is unclear. This CDR3 comprises 14 residues. The ends were cut back, 6 bases at V and 1 base at J, with 12 bases in the middle. CDR1 MNHEY and CDR2 SVGAGI come from the germline V gene. Here the CDR3 DNA reads TGTGCCAGCAGCCACAATCCAACGAACACTGAAGCTTTCTTT. Residues: CASSHNPTNTEAFF.

The rearrangement joins TRBV25-1 to TRBJ1-2; 7 bases align to TRBD1. Per germline, CDR1 MGHDK and CDR2 SYGVNS. V shed 4 bases, J shed 9 bases, and the junction held 14 bases outside the gene matches. The CDR3 sequence is 15 residues long. The CDR3 DNA follows: TGTGCCAGCAGTGGAGGACAGGTTACCCTTCGGAGCTACACCTTC. This sequence encodes CASSGGQVTLRSYTF.

The CDR3 protein is CASSLVKETQYF. In nucleotides, the CDR3 is TGTGCCAGCAGCTTGGTAAAAGAGACCCAGTACTTC. V gene TRBV11-2 combines with J gene TRBJ2-5; D is undetermined. Deletions cut 3 bases from V and 3 bases from J, with 5 bases between. From germline, CDR1 is SGHAT and CDR2 FQNNGV. The CDR3 spans 12 residues.

The V and J genes are TRBV6-5 and TRBJ2-7; D remains ambiguous. The CDR3 is made up of 14 amino acids. Trimming stripped 4 bases from V and 0 bases from J, with 10 bases between. Germline V gene data show CDR1 as MNHEY and CDR2 as SVGAGI. CDR3: CASSWAAHSYEQYF. CDR3 DNA: TGTGCCAGCAGTTGGGCCGCTCACTCCTACGAGCAGTACTTC.

Points on this clone: A read error may explain this, as a much larger clone is one base away. V gene TRBV5-5 combines with J gene TRBJ1-2; D ambiguous. CDR3 length: 11 amino acids. Trimming cost V 1 base and J 2 bases, with 0 bases left between them. CDR1 is SGHKS and CDR2 is YYEKEE in the germline V gene (reference sequence). The CDR3 reads CASSLNYGYTF. The DNA for the CDR3 is TGTGCCAGCAGCTTGAACTATGGCTACACCTTC. The whole variable domain, remainder taken from reference TRBV5-5 and TRBJ1-2, is DAGVTQSPTHLIKTRGQQVTLRCSPISGHKSVSWYQQVLGQGPQFIFQYYEKEERGRGNFPDRFSARQFPNYSSELNVNALLLGDSALYLCASSLNYGYTFGSGTRLTVV.

CDR3 sequence: CASSRTANYGYTF. The CDR3 nucleotides read TGTGCCAGCAGTCGGACAGCTAACTATGGCTACACCTTC. The rearrangement links TRBV6-5 to TRBJ1-2; D possibly corresponds to TRBD1 (6 bases). Trimming took 5 bases from V and 0 from J, leaving 7 bases between them. CDR1 and CDR2 (germline): MNHEY, SVGAGI. This CDR3 contains 13 residues.